Listed below are T cell receptor beta chains from one sample, sequenced in a study of blood T cell repertoires in COVID-19. The method was immunoSEQ multiplex PCR; TCRdb's version includes in-frame clones alone and lacks a portion of them. This table holds about 42,000 clones, roughly nine tenths found once. The material sequenced was peripheral blood. These receptor sequences come from a human donor in a cohort sampled during active COVID-19. Both conserved end residues are part of each CDR3. D genes are given only for firm matches. Not all rows give a size; the values are once, few, many and, for expanded clones, a class.

. 16 TRBJ2-7 TRBD1 TRBV6-6 CASSYPGTATGYEQYF TGTGCCAGCAGTTACCCTGGGACAGCGACCGGCTACGAGCAGTACTTC
. 12 TRBJ1-2 TRBD1 TRBV5-1 CASSPGQAGYTF TGCGCCAGCAGCCCAGGACAGGCAGGCTACACCTTC
. 13 TRBJ1-2 . TRBV6-6 CASSPGGDYGYTF TGTGCCAGCAGTCCGGGGGGTGACTATGGCTACACCTTC
few 15 TRBJ2-7 . TRBV7-9 CASSPFGTQTYEQYF TGTGCCAGCAGCCCCTTCGGGACACAGACCTACGAGCAGTACTTC
. 16 TRBJ1-1 . TRBV11-2 CASSLEGWGGNTEAFF TGTGCCAGCAGCTTAGAAGGGTGGGGGGGGAACACTGAAGCTTTCTTT
once 14 TRBJ1-1 . TRBV18 CASSPPSVNTEAFF TGTGCCAGCTCACCACCATCGGTGAACACTGAAGCTTTCTTT
. 13 TRBJ1-2 TRBD1 TRBV29-1 CSAMDRENYGYTF TGCAGCGCAATGGACAGGGAAAACTATGGCTACACCTTC
. 14 TRBJ1-5 . TRBV7-2 CASSLESSNQPQHF TGTGCCAGCAGCTTGGAGTCTAGCAATCAGCCCCAGCATTTT
once 13 TRBJ1-2 TRBD1 TRBV5-1 CASSLATGESYTF TGCGCCAGCAGCTTGGCCACAGGGGAAAGCTACACCTTC
. 15 TRBJ2-7 TRBD1 TRBV6-1 CASSEEGTGYYEQYF TGTGCCAGCAGTGAAGAAGGGACAGGCTACTACGAGCAGTACTTC
few 15 TRBJ1-2 TRBD1 TRBV5-5 CASSLEFGTVYGYTF TGTGCCAGCAGCTTGGAGTTCGGGACAGTCTATGGCTACACCTTC
. 16 TRBJ1-2 . TRBV6-2/TRBV6-3 CASSSRRGTRHYGYTF TGTGCCAGCAGTTCACGCCGTGGGACTCGGCACTATGGCTACACCTTC
. 15 TRBJ1-5 . TRBV4-2 CASSQEEDGNQPQHF TGTGCCAGCAGCCAAGAGGAGGACGGGAATCAGCCCCAGCATTTT
. 13 TRBJ1-1 . TRBV12-3/TRBV12-4 CASTIPGNTEAFF TGTGCCAGCACCATCCCCGGGAACACTGAAGCTTTCTTT
. 19 TRBJ1-1 TRBD1 TRBV11-2 CASSSQRRGGLGGNTEAFF TGTGCCAGCAGCTCCCAACGACGAGGGGGCTTAGGAGGGAACACTGAAGCTTTCTTT
. 15 TRBJ2-7 TRBD1 TRBV4-3 CASSQGTGASYEQYF TGCGCCAGCAGCCAAGGGACAGGGGCGAGCTACGAGCAGTACTTC
. 17 TRBJ1-4 TRBD1 TRBV12-5 CASGSPGTGSFNEKLFF TGTGCTAGTGGTTCCCCCGGGACAGGGAGCTTTAATGAAAAACTGTTTTTT
. 16 TRBJ2-7 TRBD1 TRBV3-1/TRBV3-2 CASSPMGQGSSYEQYF TGTGCCAGCAGCCCAATGGGACAGGGAAGCTCCTACGAGCAGTACTTC
. 15 TRBJ1-5 . TRBV7-2 CASSLTTYSNQPQHF TGTGCCAGCAGCTTAACCACCTATAGCAATCAGCCCCAGCATTTT
. 16 TRBJ1-6 TRBD1 TRBV4-3 CASSPIPGQGIPPLHF TGCGCCAGCAGTCCGATTCCGGGACAGGGGATACCACCCCTCCACTTT
. 14 TRBJ1-1 . TRBV29-1 CSGTKTVMNTEAFF TGCAGCGGCACCAAGACAGTTATGAACACTGAAGCTTTCTTT
. 15 TRBJ1-3 . TRBV11-2 CASSPRVWSGNTIYF TGTGCCAGCAGCCCCAGGGTATGGTCTGGAAACACCATATATTTT
. 13 TRBJ2-7 . TRBV16 CASSQFGQIDLYF TGTGCCAGCAGCCAATTCGGTCAAATCGATCTGTACTTC